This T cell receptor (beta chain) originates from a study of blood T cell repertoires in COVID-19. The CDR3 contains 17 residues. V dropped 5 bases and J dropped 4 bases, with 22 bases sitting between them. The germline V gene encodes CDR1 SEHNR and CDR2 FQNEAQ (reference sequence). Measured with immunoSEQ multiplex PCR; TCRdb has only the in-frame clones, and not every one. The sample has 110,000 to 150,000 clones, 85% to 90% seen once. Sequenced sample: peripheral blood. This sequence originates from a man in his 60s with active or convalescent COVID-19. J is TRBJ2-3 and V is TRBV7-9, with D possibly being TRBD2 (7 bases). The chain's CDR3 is CASSRSLLGGLPDTQYF. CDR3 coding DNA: TGTGCCAGCAGCCGATCCTTACTGGGGGGGCTTCCAGATACGCAGTATTTT.